This TCR beta chain was observed in a study of CD8 T cells in ankylosing spondylitis. Points from the study as a whole: Certain motif variants had earlier appeared in reactive arthritis synovial fluid and blood. The authors reported significant enrichment of disease-linked clones in matched ankylosing spondylitis synovial fluid. Fewer than 10 highly homologous variants formed a TCR beta motif that appeared characteristic of ankylosing spondylitis blood. Relatively scarce in peripheral blood, disease-linked clones were CD8+.

A remark on this clonotype: Its specificity is not known.

Libraries of TCR beta came from quantitative 5'-RACE with molecular barcodes. TCRdb redid the calling of the 5' RACE reads with MiXCR, one entry per CDR3 protein. The sample includes about 450,000 distinct CDR3 sequences, 25% to 30% of them seen just once. The germline gives CDR1 LGHNA, CDR2 YNFKEQ. CDR3 length equals 17 residues. With 1 base clipped from V and 5 bases from J, the junction kept 11 bases outside the gene matches. This sequence was found in a male donor with ankylosing spondylitis. The genes are TRBV4-2 and TRBJ2-3, with 8 bases fitting TRBD2. The specimen sequenced was blood, either unsorted or a sorted T cell fraction (not recorded which). Here the CDR3 reads CASSQVSSGSFQDTQYF. CDR3 bases: TGTGCCAGCAGCCAAGTTTCGAGCGGGAGTTTCCAAGATACGCAGTATTTT.